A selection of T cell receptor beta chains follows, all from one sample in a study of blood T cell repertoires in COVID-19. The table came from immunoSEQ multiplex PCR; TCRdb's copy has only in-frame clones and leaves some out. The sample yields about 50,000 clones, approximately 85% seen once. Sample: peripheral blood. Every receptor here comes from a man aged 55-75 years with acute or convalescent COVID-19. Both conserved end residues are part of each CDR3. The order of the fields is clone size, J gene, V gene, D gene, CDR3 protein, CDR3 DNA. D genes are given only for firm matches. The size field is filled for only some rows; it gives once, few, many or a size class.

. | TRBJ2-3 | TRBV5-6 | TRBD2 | CASSSLAGGDTQYF | TGTGCCAGCAGCTCTCTAGCGGGAGGAGATACGCAGTATTTT
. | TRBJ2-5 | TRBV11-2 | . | CASSLDTGETQYF | TGTGCCAGCAGCTTAGATACGGGAGAGACCCAGTACTTC
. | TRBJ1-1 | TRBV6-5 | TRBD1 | CATGDSLNTEAFF | TGTGCCACCGGGGACAGTCTAAACACTGAAGCTTTCTTT
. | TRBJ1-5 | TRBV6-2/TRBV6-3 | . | CASSSRRGLDQPQHF | TGTGCCAGCAGTTCCCGACGAGGGTTGGATCAGCCCCAGCATTTT
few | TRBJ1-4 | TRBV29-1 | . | CSVGQGTNEKLFF | TGCAGCGTTGGGCAGGGGACTAATGAAAAACTGTTTTTT
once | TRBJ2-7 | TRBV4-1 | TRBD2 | CASSQTSSGRAYEQYF | TGCGCCAGCAGCCAAACATCTAGCGGGAGGGCCTACGAGCAGTACTTC
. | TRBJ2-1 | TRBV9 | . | CASSVAPLIGGNIQFF | TGTGCCAGCAGCGTAGCCCCACTTATCGGAGGTAATATTCAGTTCTTC
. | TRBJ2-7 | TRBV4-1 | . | CASSRAGTRMDEQYF | TGCGCCAGCAGCCGGGCGGGAACCCGGATGGACGAGCAGTACTTC
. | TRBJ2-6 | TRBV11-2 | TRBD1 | CASSPRTGSSGANVLTF | TGTGCCAGCAGCCCACGGACAGGAAGCTCTGGGGCCAACGTCCTGACTTTC
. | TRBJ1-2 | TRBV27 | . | CASSLSATGRYGYTF | TGTGCCAGCAGTTTATCGGCGACAGGTCGCTATGGCTACACCTTC
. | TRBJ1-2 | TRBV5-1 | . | CASSTGNQDGYTF | TGCGCCAGCAGCACAGGGAACCAGGATGGCTACACCTTC
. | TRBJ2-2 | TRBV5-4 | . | CASSSEVAGTGELFF | TGTGCCAGCAGCTCCGAAGTGGCTGGCACCGGGGAGCTGTTTTTT
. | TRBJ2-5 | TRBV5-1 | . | CASRQDKETQYF | TGCGCCAGCAGACAGGACAAAGAGACCCAGTACTTC
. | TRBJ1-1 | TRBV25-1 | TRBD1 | CASQPGGRLNTEAFF | TGTGCCAGCCAGCCAGGGGGACGGTTGAACACTGAAGCTTTCTTT
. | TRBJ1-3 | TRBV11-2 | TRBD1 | CASSLAGARGRAGNTIYF | TGTGCCAGCAGCTTAGCCGGTGCCAGGGGGCGAGCTGGAAACACCATATATTTT
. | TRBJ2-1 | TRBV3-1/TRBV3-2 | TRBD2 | CASSQLAGYNEQFF | TGTGCCAGCAGCCAACTAGCGGGGTACAATGAGCAGTTCTTC
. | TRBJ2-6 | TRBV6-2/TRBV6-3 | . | CASSYETGSSGANVLTF | TGTGCCAGCAGTTACGAAACGGGTTCCTCTGGGGCCAACGTCCTGACTTTC
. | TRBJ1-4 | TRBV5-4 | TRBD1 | CASSFGTEVEKLFF | TGTGCCAGCAGCTTCGGGACAGAGGTGGAAAAACTGTTTTTT
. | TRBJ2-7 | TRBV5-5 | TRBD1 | CASSLAGGIVPYEQYF | TGTGCCAGCAGCTTGGCAGGGGGTATTGTCCCCTACGAGCAGTACTTC
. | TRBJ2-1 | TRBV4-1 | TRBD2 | CASSHLGGSSYNEQFF | TGCGCCAGCAGCCACCTAGGCGGGAGCTCCTACAATGAGCAGTTCTTC
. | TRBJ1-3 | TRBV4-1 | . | CASSQVPAGRGNSGNTIYF | TGCGCCAGCAGCCAAGTTCCGGCTGGCAGGGGAAACTCTGGAAACACCATATATTTT
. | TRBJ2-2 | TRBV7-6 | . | CASQSGVLTGELFF | TGTGCCAGCCAGTCAGGGGTCCTCACCGGGGAGCTGTTTTTT
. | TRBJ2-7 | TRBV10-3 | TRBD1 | CAIGGQGSHEQYF | TGTGCCATCGGGGGACAGGGGTCGCACGAGCAGTACTTC
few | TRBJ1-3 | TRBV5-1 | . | CASSLSQGSGNTIYF | TGCGCCAGCAGCTTGAGCCAGGGCTCTGGAAACACCATATATTTT
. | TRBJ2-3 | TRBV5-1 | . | CASSLAARRTDTQYF | TGCGCCAGCAGCTTGGCCGCGCGGAGAACAGATACGCAGTATTTT
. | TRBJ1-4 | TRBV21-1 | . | CASSNGGGEEKLFF | TGTGCCAGCAGCAATGGGGGAGGAGAAGAAAAACTGTTTTTT